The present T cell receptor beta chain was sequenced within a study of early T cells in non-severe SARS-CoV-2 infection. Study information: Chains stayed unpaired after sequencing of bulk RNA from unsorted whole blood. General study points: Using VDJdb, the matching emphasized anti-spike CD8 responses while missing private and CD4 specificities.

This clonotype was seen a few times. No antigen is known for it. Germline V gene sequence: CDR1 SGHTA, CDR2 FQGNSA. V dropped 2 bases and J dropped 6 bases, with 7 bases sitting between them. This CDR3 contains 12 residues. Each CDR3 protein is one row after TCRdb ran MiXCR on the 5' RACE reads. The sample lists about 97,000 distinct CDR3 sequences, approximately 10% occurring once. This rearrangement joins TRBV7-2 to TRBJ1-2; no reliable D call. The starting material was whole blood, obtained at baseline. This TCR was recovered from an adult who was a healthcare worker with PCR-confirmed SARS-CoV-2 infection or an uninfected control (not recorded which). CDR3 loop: CASSLRRNGYTF. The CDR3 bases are TGTGCCAGCAGCTTACGGCGGAATGGCTACACCTTC. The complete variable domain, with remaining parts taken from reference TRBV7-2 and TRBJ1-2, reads GAGVSQSPSNKVTEKGKDVELRCDPISGHTALYWYRQSLGQGLEFLIYFQGNSAPDKSGLPSDRFSAERTGGSVSTLTIQRTQQEDSAVYLCASSLRRNGYTFGSGTRLTVV.